This TCR beta chain comes out of a study of a mutant IDH1 vaccine in newly diagnosed glioma. The wider study: There were about 62% males and around 38% females among treated patients, whose mean age was about 38 years. Pretreatment consisted of radiotherapy, temozolomide, or both, with most receiving both.

CDR1 LNHDA and CDR2 SQIVND come from the germline V gene (reference sequence). The CDR3 length is 14 residues. V lost 5 bases and J lost 1; bases outside the gene matches: 3. Data came from immunoSEQ multiplex PCR; TCRdb stores just in-frame clones and leaves some out. This table has under 50,000 clones, 88% appearing once. For this clone: The antigen is unknown.

Indicated time point: week 35, safety follow-up. Vaccination comprised doses that each held 300 ug of mutant IDH1 20-mer peptide, plus topical imiquimod. Points from the study as a whole: Among top peripheral T cell clonotypes, changes seemed unrelated to pseudoprogression.

Sequenced material: PBMCs, taken from a glioma patient whose treatment included an IDH1 peptide vaccine. The chain joins TRBV19 to TRBJ2-3; the match to TRBD1 covers 7 bases. This clonotype originated in a woman aged 40 to 49 with glioma. The CDR3 is CASSYGQGTDTQYF. The CDR3 region has the DNA TGTGCCAGTAGTTACGGACAGGGCACAGATACGCAGTATTTT.